This TCR beta chain stems from a study of high-grade serous ovarian cancer treatment subgroups. Study information: Samples averaged 14,192 reads and several thousand unique TCR beta rearrangements.

Broader study findings: TCR relatedness rose with neoantigen level and trended with mutation load. Repertoire similarity ranged roughly 0.11 to 0.8 between tumors of one patient. These tumor repertoires lack spatial information from bulk sequencing.

Trimming removed 7 bases at V and 2 bases at J, with 25 bases between. The CDR3 contains 17 residues. Germline loops: CDR1 SGHDT, CDR2 YYEEEE. The assay was immunoSEQ multiplex PCR, and TCRdb's table has in-frame clones only and misses some. The sample shows several thousand clones, 60% to 80% of them seen only once. The tumor samples were collected prior to definitive surgery or chemotherapy. This clone was observed a few times. The antigen remains unidentified. The sequence was collected from a human donor with high-grade serous ovarian cancer. Sequenced sample: tumor tissue. The chain carries TRBV5-6 and TRBJ2-7, with D possibly being TRBD1 (7 bases). The CDR3: CASQLSRRQGGTYEQYF. The DNA for the CDR3 is TGTGCCAGCCAGCTTTCCAGGCGGCAGGGGGGAACCTACGAGCAGTACTTC. The whole variable domain, filled in from reference TRBV5-6 and TRBJ2-7, reads DAGVTQSPTHLIKTRGQQVTLRCSPKSGHDTVSWYQQALGQGPQFIFQYYEEEERQRGNFPDRFSGHQFPNYSSELNVNALLLGDSALYLCASQLSRRQGGTYEQYFGPGTRLTVT.